The 28 T cell receptor beta chains presented below share a single source sample, sequenced in a study of OX40 agonist ivuxolimab in advanced cancers. The method was immunoSEQ multiplex PCR; TCRdb's version includes in-frame clones alone and lacks a portion of them. Here the sample spans some 89,000 clones, around 80% being singletons. Material: CD4+ or CD8+ T cells sorted from blood, obtained in a trial of the OX40 agonist ivuxolimab. All receptors derive from an adult with an advanced solid tumor such as melanoma, head and neck, liver or kidney cancer.

The chain couples TRBV15 to TRBJ2-7, with TRBD1 as a possible D gene (5 bases). The ends were cut back, 0 bases at V and 0 bases at J, with 9 bases in the middle. This CDR3 has 15 residues. Germline V gives CDR1 LNHNV, CDR2 YYDKDF (reference sequence). The CDR3 DNA is TGTGCCACCAGCAGAGATCTCAGGGACTCCTACGAGCAGTACTTC. The encoded protein is CATSRDLRDSYEQYF. Looking up the rest from reference TRBV15 and TRBJ2-7 gives the full variable domain: DAMVIQNPRYQVTQFGKPVTLSCSQTLNHNVMYWYQQKSSQAPKLLFHYYDKDFNNEADTPDNFQSRRPNTSFCFLDIRSPGLGDTAMYLCATSRDLRDSYEQYFGPGTRLTVT.

The chain recombines TRBV5-1 with TRBJ2-3, with 10 positions matching TRBD2. This CDR3 is built from 16 residues. The V segment lost 3 bases and the J segment 5 bases; nucleotides outside the gene matches: 9. Germline assignment: CDR1 SGHRS and CDR2 YFSETQ. The DNA for the CDR3 is TGCGCCAGCAGCTGGAGGGCTAGCGGGGGTGTAGATACGCAGTATTTT. Its protein is CASSWRASGGVDTQYF.

This chain uses TRBV7-2 with TRBJ1-1; 8 bases map to TRBD1. Trimming took 7 bases from V and 5 from J; bases not matched to a gene: 9. The CDR3 has 14 amino acids. CDR1 is SGHTA and CDR2 is FQGNSA in the germline V gene. CDR3 region: CASTADRVVTEAFF. The CDR3 DNA follows: TGTGCCAGCACCGCGGACAGGGTGGTTACTGAAGCTTTCTTT.

The chain uses TRBV28 and TRBJ1-4; the D gene is possibly TRBD1 (6 bases). CDR1 and CDR2 from the germline V gene are MDHEN and SYDVKM. V was shortened by 2 bases and J by 3 bases, with 10 bases between the two germline ends. CDR3 size: 15 residues. The chain's CDR3 is CASSLGGPANEKLFF. For the CDR3, the DNA is TGTGCCAGCAGTTTAGGGGGGCCGGCTAATGAAAAACTGTTTTTT. The full variable domain, in which reference TRBV28 and TRBJ1-4 provide the parts outside the CDR3, is DVKVTQSSRYLVKRTGEKVFLECVQDMDHENMFWYRQDPGLGLRLIYFSYDVKMKEKGDIPEGYSVSREKKERFSLILESASTNQTSMYLCASSLGGPANEKLFFGSGTQLSVL.

The chain recombines TRBV21-1 with TRBJ2-7; TRBD2 is taken as the D call from the table, unchecked against the DNA. TRBV21-1 is annotated as a pseudogene. This CDR3 has 13 amino acids. CDR3: CASTCPARYEQYF. The CDR3 DNA sequence: TGTGCCAGCACCTGCCCTGCGCGCTACGAGCAGTACTTC.

The V gene is TRBV7-2, the J gene TRBJ2-3, with TRBD2 matching over 8 bases. V shed 6 bases and J 0 bases; nucleotides not matched to a gene: 11. The germline CDR1 and CDR2 sequences are SGHTA and FQGNSA. The CDR3 totals 17 residues. The CDR3 DNA reads as TGTGCCAGCAGATGGGCCGGGGGGGGACTTAGCACAGATACGCAGTATTTT. Its translation: CASRWAGGGLSTDTQYF.

This chain joins TRBV5-1 and TRBJ1-1; the D gene is possibly TRBD1 (5 bases). Germline V lookup: CDR1 SGHRS, CDR2 YFSETQ. V lost 1 base to trimming and J lost 1 base, with 17 bases between them. The CDR3 is made up of 17 amino acids. CDR3 sequence reads: CASSLRGRGPSNTEAFF. CDR3 nucleotides: TGCGCCAGCAGCTTGAGGGGTCGCGGACCGTCGAACACTGAAGCTTTCTTT.

The J gene is TRBJ1-5, the V gene TRBV2, with D perhaps matching TRBD1 (6 bases). Trimming shortened V by 5 bases and J by 5 bases, and 13 bases separated the two germline ends. The germline gives CDR1 SNHLY, CDR2 FYNNEI. This CDR3 has 14 amino acids. The CDR3 DNA follows: TGTGCCAGCAGTCGGGACCAGGGGTATCAGCCCCAGCATTTT. Protein product: CASSRDQGYQPQHF.

This sequence joins TRBV6-5 and TRBJ2-7, with TRBD1 matching 9 bases. Looked up from germline, CDR1 is MNHEY and CDR2 is SVGAGI. V lost 4 bases and J lost 1; bases outside the gene matches: 8. This CDR3 has 16 amino acids. The CDR3, as DNA: TGTGCCAGCAGTTTTTTTTCGGGACAGGGTTCCTACGAGCAGTACTTC. Encoded protein: CASSFFSGQGSYEQYF.

The rearrangement uses TRBV5-1 and TRBJ2-3; D is unclear. The CDR3 has 15 amino acids. V was shortened by 0 bases and J by 2 bases, with 10 bases between the two germline ends. Germline V lookup: CDR1 SGHRS, CDR2 YFSETQ. CDR3 DNA: TGCGCCAGCAGCTTGGACTCCCTTGACACAGATACGCAGTATTTT. Residues: CASSLDSLDTDTQYF.

The gene calls are TRBV30 and TRBJ1-5; no firm D call. CDR3 length: 17 amino acids. V lost 0 bases, J lost 0 bases, and 15 bases lay in between. The V gene's germline CDR1 is GTSNPN and CDR2 SVGIG (reference sequence). DNA of the CDR3: TGTGCCTGGAGTGTAAAGGGTCTGATCGATAGCAATCAGCCCCAGCATTTT. Its translation is CAWSVKGLIDSNQPQHF. Supplemented by reference TRBV30 and TRBJ1-5, the full variable domain reads SQTIHQWPATLVQPVGSPLSLECTVEGTSNPNLYWYRQAAGRGLQLLFYSVGIGQISSEVPQNLSASRPQDRQFILSSKKLLLSDSGFYLCAWSVKGLIDSNQPQHFGDGTRLSIL.

The chain combines TRBV19 with TRBJ1-2, with D unclear. Germline CDR1 and CDR2: LNHDA and SQIVND (reference sequence). The V and J ends lost 3 bases and 3 bases respectively, with 5 bases between them. The CDR3 length is 12 residues. Written as DNA, the CDR3 is TGTGCCAGTAGTATCCGTGACTATGGCTACACCTTC. Its translation is CASSIRDYGYTF.

V and J are TRBV11-2 and TRBJ2-5; D is unclear. In germline, CDR1 is SGHAT, CDR2 FQNNGV. The CDR3 sequence is 13 residues long. Trimming left V 1 base short and J 1 base short, with 4 bases between. CDR3 loop: CASSLGFQETQYF. For the CDR3, the DNA is TGTGCCAGCAGCTTAGGATTCCAAGAGACCCAGTACTTC.

CDR3 coding DNA: TGCGCCAGCAGCATAAACAGGGGGCAACGGAACATTCAGTACTTC. Translation gives CASSINRGQRNIQYF. This chain links TRBV4-3 with TRBJ2-4, with 9 bases fitting TRBD1. The V and J ends lost 5 bases and 7 bases, in that order; junction bases with no gene match: 9. The CDR3 extends over 15 amino acids. CDR1 is LGHNA, CDR2 YSLEER, per germline.

This sequence joins TRBV2 and TRBJ2-7; D gene ambiguous. V was shortened by 1 base and J by 1 base, with 5 bases between the two germline ends. The CDR3 has 13 residues. Germline V gene data show CDR1 as SNHLY and CDR2 as FYNNEI. The CDR3 loop is CASSEERSYEQYF. Here the CDR3 DNA reads TGTGCCAGCAGTGAAGAGCGATCCTACGAGCAGTACTTC.

The V and J genes are TRBV2 and TRBJ1-5; a possible D gene is TRBD1 (5 bases). Per germline, CDR1 SNHLY and CDR2 FYNNEI. The CDR3 consists of 13 residues. Trimming left V 9 bases short and J 6 bases short, with 15 bases between. The CDR3 DNA reads TGTGCCAGGGGAGGGGACGGTGTTCAGCCCCAGCATTTT. It is translated as CARGGDGVQPQHF. The full variable domain, with the rest looked up from reference TRBV2 and TRBJ1-5, is EPEVTQTPSHQVTQMGQEVILRCVPISNHLYFYWYRQILGQKVEFLVSFYNNEISEKSEIFDDQFSVERPDGSNFTLKIRSTKLEDSAMYFCARGGDGVQPQHFGDGTRLSIL.

The chain combines TRBV4-2 with TRBJ1-1; D ambiguous. The germline CDR1 and CDR2 sequences are LGHNA and YNFKEQ. This CDR3 spans 13 amino acids. Between the trimmed V and J ends, which lost 1 base and 3 bases, there was a span of 6 bases. CDR3 in DNA: TGTGCCAGCAGCCAAGTTGCGGACACTGAAGCTTTCTTT. Protein product: CASSQVADTEAFF.

This sequence joins TRBV5-1 and TRBJ2-2; a weak D match, TRBD2 (6 bases). The ends were cut back, 1 base at V and 0 bases at J, with 13 bases in the middle. Germline V gene lookup returns CDR1 SGHRS and CDR2 YFSETQ. The CDR3 runs to 17 residues. The CDR3 loop is CASSLSTSSTNTGELFF. For the CDR3, the DNA is TGCGCCAGCAGCTTGAGTACTAGCAGTACGAACACCGGGGAGCTGTTTTTT.

The chain has TRBV5-1 and TRBJ2-7, with D hard to call. The CDR3 is made up of 13 amino acids. V lost 0 bases and J 4 bases, leaving 8 bases between the germline ends. Germline loops: CDR1 SGHRS, CDR2 YFSETQ. The CDR3 bases are TGCGCCAGCAGCTTGGAGACGGCGTACGAGCAGTACTTC. Protein sequence: CASSLETAYEQYF.

J is TRBJ2-3 and V is TRBV4-3; 8 bases are shared with TRBD2. The V gene end was trimmed by 4 bases and the J gene end by 2 bases; junction bases not matched to a gene: 5. This CDR3 spans 15 amino acids. CDR1 and CDR2 from the germline V gene are LGHNA and YSLEER. The CDR3 protein is CASSLRGGATDTQYF. CDR3 DNA sequence: TGCGCCAGCAGCCTTCGGGGGGGAGCCACAGATACGCAGTATTTT.

This sequence joins TRBV27 and TRBJ1-5; D uncertain. V was cut by 3 bases and J by 0 bases, with 9 bases left in between. The germline CDR1 and CDR2 sequences are MNHEY and SMNVEV (reference sequence). CDR3 length equals 15 residues. The chain's CDR3 is CASSFDPYSNQPQHF. The CDR3 coding sequence is TGTGCCAGCAGTTTTGATCCGTATAGCAATCAGCCCCAGCATTTT.

The count of this clone is one. The chain employs TRBV5-1 and TRBJ2-3; D remains ambiguous. This CDR3 region has 13 residues. V lost 5 bases, J lost 3 bases, and 10 bases lay in between. Germline V CDR1 and CDR2: SGHRS, YFSETQ. The CDR3: CASRQTTTDTQYF. CDR3 bases: TGCGCCAGCAGACAAACCACTACAGATACGCAGTATTTT.

The genes are TRBV10-3 and TRBJ2-7; 12 bases are shared with TRBD1. J gave up 5 bases and V 6 bases, and 5 bases lay outside the gene matches. The CDR3 contains 14 residues. Germline loops: CDR1 ENHRY, CDR2 SYGVKD. The CDR3 region has the DNA TGTGCCATCAGGGGGACAGGGGGCTTCGACGAGCAGTACTTC. Amino acid sequence: CAIRGTGGFDEQYF.

The rearrangement uses TRBV20-1 and TRBJ2-1; maybe TRBD2 (5 bases). V dropped 4 bases and J dropped 9 bases, with 10 bases sitting between them. The length of the CDR3 is 11 residues. Germline CDR1 is DFQATT and CDR2 is SNEGSKA (reference sequence). Here the CDR3 reads CSAILGSEQFF. In DNA, the CDR3 is TGCAGTGCTATACTAGGTAGTGAGCAGTTCTTC.

This chain connects TRBV10-3 to TRBJ1-5, with D hard to call. The V end lost 0 bases, the J end lost 6 bases, and 9 bases lay between the germline ends. The germline CDR1 and CDR2 sequences are ENHRY and SYGVKD. The CDR3 has 14 residues. In DNA, the CDR3 is TGTGCCATCAGTGAGTCTCGGGGTCCTCAGCCCCAGCATTTT. Its protein is CAISESRGPQPQHF.

This clone was detected once. Other DNA variants within this sample encode the same CDR3. The chain carries TRBV18 and TRBJ2-6; D may be TRBD1 or TRBD2 (5 bases each). The CDR3 has 14 residues. The germline CDR1 and CDR2 sequences are KGHSH and LQKENI. Trimming removed 2 bases at V and 4 bases at J, with 6 bases between. CDR3 sequence: CASSPGTGANVLTF. The CDR3 coding sequence is TGTGCCAGCTCACCAGGGACCGGGGCCAACGTCCTGACTTTC.

The chain carries TRBV7-2 and TRBJ2-5; the match to TRBD1 covers 10 bases. Germline trimming cut 5 bases from V and 6 bases from J; bases unmatched to any gene: 9. Germline-derived CDR1 and CDR2 are SGHTA and FQGNSA. This CDR3 is built from 15 residues. DNA for the CDR3: TGTGCCAGCAGCGCGCACCAGGACAGGGGGAAGACCCAGTACTTC. Translated, it gives CASSAHQDRGKTQYF.

The chain carries TRBV7-2 and TRBJ2-7, with 9 positions matching TRBD2. There are 15 residues in the CDR3. J lost 3 bases, V lost 0 bases, and 3 bases had no gene match. In germline, CDR1 is SGHTA, CDR2 FQGNSA. CDR3 nucleotide sequence: TGTGCCAGCAGCTTAGCGAGCGGGGGGTTCTACGAGCAGTACTTC. Translation: CASSLASGGFYEQYF.